Listed below are T cell receptor beta chains from one sample, sequenced in a study of OX40 agonist ivuxolimab in advanced cancers. Sequenced by immunoSEQ multiplex PCR; TCRdb stores in-frame clones only, minus some. The data show 60,000 or so clones, over 65% seen once. The material was CD4+ or CD8+ T cells sorted from blood, obtained in a trial of the OX40 agonist ivuxolimab. These receptor sequences come from an adult with an advanced solid tumor such as melanoma, head and neck, liver or kidney cancer. CDR3s include the opening cysteine and the closing phenylalanine or tryptophan. A D gene is named only where the DNA matches it firmly. Only part of the rows carry a size: once, few, many, or a class if the clone is expanded.

abundance	len	v_gene	d_gene	j_gene	CDR3aa	CDR3nt
.	13	TRBV7-3	.	TRBJ2-1	CASSLSGLNEQFF	TGTGCCAGCAGCTTATCGGGTCTTAATGAGCAGTTCTTC
.	15	TRBV7-8	.	TRBJ1-1	CASRGTGPWVAEAFF	TGTGCCAGCAGGGGTACCGGGCCGTGGGTCGCTGAAGCTTTCTTT
.	17	TRBV10-3	TRBD1	TRBJ1-4	CAISESERTGTNEKLFF	TGTGCCATCAGTGAGTCTGAACGGACAGGGACTAATGAAAAACTGTTTTTT
.	15	TRBV27	.	TRBJ2-4	CASSLSEGGRYIQYF	TGTGCCAGCAGTTTATCGGAGGGGGGGAGGTACATTCAGTACTTC
.	14	TRBV6-1	TRBD1	TRBJ2-7	CASSEGSQGVEQYF	TGTGCCAGCAGTGAAGGATCGCAGGGGGTCGAGCAGTACTTC
once	16	TRBV7-9	TRBD2	TRBJ2-1	CASSSTGLAPYNEQFF	TGTGCCAGCAGCTCAACTGGACTAGCGCCCTACAATGAGCAGTTCTTC
.	14	TRBV6-1	TRBD1	TRBJ1-5	CASREQGNNQPQHF	TGTGCCAGCAGAGAACAGGGGAACAATCAGCCCCAGCATTTT
few	13	TRBV28	.	TRBJ1-6	CASKQGTRTPLHF	TGTGCCAGCAAACAGGGTACGAGGACACCCCTCCACTTT
.	13	TRBV6-1	.	TRBJ2-5	CASLPSGVETQYF	TGTGCCAGTCTACCATCGGGGGTTGAGACCCAGTACTTC
.	14	TRBV11-3	.	TRBJ2-3	CASSDGTNTDTQYF	TGTGCCAGCAGCGATGGGACAAACACAGATACGCAGTATTTT
.	15	TRBV18	TRBD2	TRBJ2-1	CASSPKGTSGAEQFF	TGTGCCAGCTCACCTAAGGGGACTAGCGGGGCTGAGCAGTTCTTC
few	12	TRBV7-9	TRBD1	TRBJ2-7	CASSRTGSEQYF	TGTGCCAGCAGCAGGACAGGGAGCGAGCAGTACTTC
medium-sized	14	TRBV14	TRBD1	TRBJ1-2	CASSHSGGSYGYTF	TGTGCCAGCAGCCACTCAGGGGGCTCGTATGGCTACACCTTC
few	17	TRBV19	TRBD1	TRBJ1-5	CASSRVPGTGGNQPQHF	TGTGCCAGTAGTAGGGTCCCCGGGACAGGGGGGAATCAGCCCCAGCATTTT
.	15	TRBV5-1	.	TRBJ2-1	CASSLDGGSYNEQFF	TGCGCCAGCAGCTTGGACGGGGGCTCCTACAATGAGCAGTTCTTC
few	15	TRBV7-8	.	TRBJ2-3	CASSLMGPGTDTQYF	TGTGCCAGCAGCTTAATGGGACCTGGCACAGATACGCAGTATTTT
.	16	TRBV7-3	TRBD1	TRBJ2-1	CASRPHRDSSYNEQFF	TGTGCCAGCAGGCCGCACCGGGACAGCTCCTACAATGAGCAGTTCTTC
.	16	TRBV27	.	TRBJ2-7	CASSLSRSGFMNEQYF	TGTGCCAGCAGTTTAAGCCGGTCAGGTTTTATGAACGAGCAGTACTTC
once	15	TRBV5-1	TRBD1	TRBJ1-6	CASSLRGGDNSPLHF	TGCGCCAGCAGCCTGCGAGGGGGCGATAATTCACCCCTCCACTTT
few	15	TRBV7-9	TRBD2	TRBJ2-7	CAPAPLAEAADEQYF	TGTGCCCCTGCCCCACTAGCGGAAGCTGCCGACGAGCAGTACTTC
.	15	TRBV6-1	.	TRBJ1-6	CASSDGGSYNSPLHF	TGTGCCAGCAGTGACGGGGGCTCCTATAATTCACCCCTCCACTTT
.	17	TRBV7-9	.	TRBJ1-4	CASSLLRFRATNEKLFF	TGTGCCAGCAGCTTACTCAGGTTTCGAGCAACTAATGAAAAACTGTTTTTT
.	11	TRBV4-3	.	TRBJ1-1	CASSQHGEAFF	TGCGCCAGCAGCCAGCACGGTGAAGCTTTCTTT
.	11	TRBV2	.	TRBJ2-7	CASATAYEQYF	TGTGCCAGTGCCACCGCCTACGAGCAGTACTTC
few	11	TRBV5-1	TRBD1	TRBJ1-1	CATRGDTEAFF	TGCGCCACCAGGGGGGACACTGAAGCTTTCTTT